This TCR beta chain emerged from a study of blood T cell repertoires in COVID-19. Background on the study: From the United States, Italy and Spain came samples of acute and convalescent COVID-19. T cells, B-cell-depleted T cells, or PBMCs supplied cDNA or gDNA.

Original processing methods: Estimated nucleated cell counts came from reference gene primer amplification. Method: immunoSEQ multiplex PCR; TCRdb's copy keeps in-frame clones and lacks some. The DNA was the basis for D and trimming; V, J and clone size are from that table. The sample has some 200,000 clones, 70% to 90% seen once. This CDR3 region has 15 residues. Sequencing used peripheral blood. The sequence derives from a woman over 75 with acute or convalescent COVID-19. This chain joins TRBV7-5 and TRBJ2-7; the table's D call, TRBD1, was not checked against the DNA. TRBV7-5 is tagged as a pseudogene. CDR3 DNA sequence: TGTGCCAGAAGCTTAGTTGTGGCCTGGTCCTACGAGCAGTACTTC. Its translation: CARSLVVAWSYEQYF.